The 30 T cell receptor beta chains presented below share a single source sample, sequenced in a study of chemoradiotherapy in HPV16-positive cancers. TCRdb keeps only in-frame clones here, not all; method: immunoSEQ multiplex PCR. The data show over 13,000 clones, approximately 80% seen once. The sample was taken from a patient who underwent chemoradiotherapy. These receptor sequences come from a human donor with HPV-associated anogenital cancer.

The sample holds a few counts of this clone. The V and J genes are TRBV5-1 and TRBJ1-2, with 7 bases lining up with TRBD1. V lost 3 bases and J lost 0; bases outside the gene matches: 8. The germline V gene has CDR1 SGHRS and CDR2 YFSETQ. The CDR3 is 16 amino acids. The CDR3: CASSYYRGSANYGYTF. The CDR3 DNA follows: TGCGCCAGCAGCTACTACAGGGGTTCCGCTAACTATGGCTACACCTTC.

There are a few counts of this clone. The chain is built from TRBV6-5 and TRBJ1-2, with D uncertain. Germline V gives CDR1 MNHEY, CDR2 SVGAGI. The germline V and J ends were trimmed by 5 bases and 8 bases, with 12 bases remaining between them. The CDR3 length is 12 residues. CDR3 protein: CASSREGRGYTF. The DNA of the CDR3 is TGTGCCAGCAGTAGGGAGGGAAGGGGCTACACCTTC.

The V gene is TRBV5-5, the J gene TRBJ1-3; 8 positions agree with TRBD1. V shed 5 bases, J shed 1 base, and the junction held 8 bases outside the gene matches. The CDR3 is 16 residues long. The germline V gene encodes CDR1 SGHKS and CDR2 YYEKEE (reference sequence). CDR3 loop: CASRQRGQESGNTIYF. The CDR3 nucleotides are TGTGCCAGCAGGCAAAGGGGACAGGAGTCTGGAAACACCATATATTTT.

The CDR3 loop reads CASSSGPSYEQYF. CDR3 nucleotide sequence: TGTGCCAGCAGCTCTGGACCCTCCTACGAGCAGTACTTC. The gene calls are TRBV11-2 and TRBJ2-7; D remains unclear. Trimming stripped 4 bases from V and 0 bases from J, with 7 bases between. This CDR3 spans 13 amino acids. Germline loops: CDR1 SGHAT, CDR2 FQNNGV.

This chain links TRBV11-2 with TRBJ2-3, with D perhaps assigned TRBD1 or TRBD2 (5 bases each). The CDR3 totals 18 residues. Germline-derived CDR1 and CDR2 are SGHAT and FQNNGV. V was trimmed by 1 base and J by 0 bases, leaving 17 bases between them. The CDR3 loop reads CASSLGGYPGPSTDTQYF. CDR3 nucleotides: TGTGCCAGCAGCTTAGGGGGGTATCCGGGGCCGAGCACAGATACGCAGTATTTT.

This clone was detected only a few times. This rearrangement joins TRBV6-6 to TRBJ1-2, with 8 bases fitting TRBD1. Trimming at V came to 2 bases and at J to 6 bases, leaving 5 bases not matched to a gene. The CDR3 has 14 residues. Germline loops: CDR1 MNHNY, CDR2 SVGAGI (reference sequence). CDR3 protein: CASSYPRQGNGYTF. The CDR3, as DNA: TGTGCCAGCAGTTACCCGCGACAGGGGAATGGCTACACCTTC.

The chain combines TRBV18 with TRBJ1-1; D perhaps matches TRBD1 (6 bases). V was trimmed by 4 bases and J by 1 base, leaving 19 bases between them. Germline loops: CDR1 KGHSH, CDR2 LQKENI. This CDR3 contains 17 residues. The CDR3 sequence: CASSRAVQGSGNTEAFF. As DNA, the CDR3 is TGTGCCAGCTCACGCGCCGTCCAGGGGTCGGGGAACACTGAAGCTTTCTTT.

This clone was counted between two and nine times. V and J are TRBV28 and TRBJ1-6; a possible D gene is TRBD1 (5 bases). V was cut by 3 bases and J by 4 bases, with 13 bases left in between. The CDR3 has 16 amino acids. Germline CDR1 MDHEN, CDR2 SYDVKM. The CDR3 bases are TGTGCCAGCAGTTTCCCCGGGACGGCTTATAATTCACCCCTCCACTTT. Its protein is CASSFPGTAYNSPLHF. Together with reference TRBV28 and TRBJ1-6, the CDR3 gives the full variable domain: DVKVTQSSRYLVKRTGEKVFLECVQDMDHENMFWYRQDPGLGLRLIYFSYDVKMKEKGDIPEGYSVSREKKERFSLILESASTNQTSMYLCASSFPGTAYNSPLHFGNGTRLTVT.

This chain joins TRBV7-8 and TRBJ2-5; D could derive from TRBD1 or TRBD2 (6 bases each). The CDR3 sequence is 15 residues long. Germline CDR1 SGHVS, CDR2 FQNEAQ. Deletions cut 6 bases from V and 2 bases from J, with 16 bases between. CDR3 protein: CASSQRRGDQETQYF. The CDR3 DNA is TGTGCCAGCAGTCAAAGGAGGGGGGATCAAGAGACCCAGTACTTC.

CDR3 bases: TGTGCCAGTAAAAAAGCGGGGGGGGCCGTGTACGAGCAGTACTTC. Encoded protein: CASKKAGGAVYEQYF. The chain recombines TRBV28 with TRBJ2-7; 10 nucleotides align to TRBD2. The CDR3 loop spans 15 amino acids. The V gene end was trimmed by 9 bases and the J gene end by 4 bases; junction bases not matched to a gene: 12. Germline V gene sequence: CDR1 MDHEN, CDR2 SYDVKM.

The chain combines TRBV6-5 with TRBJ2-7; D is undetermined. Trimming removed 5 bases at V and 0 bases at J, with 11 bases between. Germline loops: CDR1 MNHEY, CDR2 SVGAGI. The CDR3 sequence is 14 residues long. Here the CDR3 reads CASSATYSSYEQYF. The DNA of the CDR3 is TGTGCCAGCAGTGCTACATATAGCTCCTACGAGCAGTACTTC.

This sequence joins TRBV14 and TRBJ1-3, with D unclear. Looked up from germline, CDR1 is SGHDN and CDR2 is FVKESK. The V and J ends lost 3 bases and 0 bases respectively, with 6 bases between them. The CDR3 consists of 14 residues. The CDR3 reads CASSQQASGNTIYF. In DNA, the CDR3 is TGTGCCAGCAGCCAGCAGGCCTCTGGAAACACCATATATTTT. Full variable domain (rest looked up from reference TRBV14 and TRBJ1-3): EAGVTQFPSHSVIEKGQTVTLRCDPISGHDNLYWYRRVMGKEIKFLLHFVKESKQDESGMPNNRFLAERTGGTYSTLKVQPAELEDSGVYFCASSQQASGNTIYFGEGSWLTVV.

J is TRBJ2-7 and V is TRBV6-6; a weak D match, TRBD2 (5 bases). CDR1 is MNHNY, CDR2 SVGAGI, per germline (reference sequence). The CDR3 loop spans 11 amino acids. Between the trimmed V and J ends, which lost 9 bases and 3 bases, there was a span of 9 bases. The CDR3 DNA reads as TGTGCCAGTGGACTGCGCTACGAGCAGTACTTC. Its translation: CASGLRYEQYF.

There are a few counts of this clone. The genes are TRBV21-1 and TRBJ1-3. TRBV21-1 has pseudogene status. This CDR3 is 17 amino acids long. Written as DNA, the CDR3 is TGTGCCAGCAGGTTTCCCCCCTCCGCCACCTCTGGAAACACCATATATTTT. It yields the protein CASRFPPSATSGNTIYF.

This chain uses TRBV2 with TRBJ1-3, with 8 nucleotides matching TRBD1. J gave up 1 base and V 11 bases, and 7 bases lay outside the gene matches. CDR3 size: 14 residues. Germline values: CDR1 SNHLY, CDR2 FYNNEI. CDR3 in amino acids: CAGGQGGSGNTIYF. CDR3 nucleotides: TGTGCCGGCGGACAGGGAGGGTCTGGAAACACCATATATTTT.

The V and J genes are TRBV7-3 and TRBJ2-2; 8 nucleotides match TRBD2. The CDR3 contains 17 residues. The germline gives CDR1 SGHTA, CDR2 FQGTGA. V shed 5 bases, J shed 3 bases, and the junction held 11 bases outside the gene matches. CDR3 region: CASSVGNGGAYTGELFF. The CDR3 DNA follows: TGTGCCAGCAGCGTTGGGAACGGGGGGGCGTACACCGGGGAGCTGTTTTTT.

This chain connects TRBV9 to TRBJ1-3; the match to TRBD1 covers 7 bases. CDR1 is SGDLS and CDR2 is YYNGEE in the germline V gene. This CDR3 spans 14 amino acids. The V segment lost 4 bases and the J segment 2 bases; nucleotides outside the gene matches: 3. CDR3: CASSLTGTGNTIYF. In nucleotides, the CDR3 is TGTGCCAGCAGCCTGACAGGGACTGGAAACACCATATATTTT.

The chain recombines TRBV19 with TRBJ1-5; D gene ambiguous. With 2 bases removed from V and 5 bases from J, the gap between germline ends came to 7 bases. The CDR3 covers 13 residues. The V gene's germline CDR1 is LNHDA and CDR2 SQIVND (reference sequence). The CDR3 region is CASSINGYQPQHF. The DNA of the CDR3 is TGTGCCAGTAGTATAAATGGCTATCAGCCCCAGCATTTT. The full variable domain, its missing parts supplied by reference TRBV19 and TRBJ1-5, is DGGITQSPKYLFRKEGQNVTLSCEQNLNHDAMYWYRQDPGQGLRLIYYSQIVNDFQKGDIAEGYSVSREKKESFPLTVTSAQKNPTAFYLCASSINGYQPQHFGDGTRLSIL.

CDR3 nucleotides: TGTGCCAGCAGCCCACCAGCGGGGGGGCCCACAGATACGCAGTATTTT. Its protein product is CASSPPAGGPTDTQYF. V gene TRBV21-1 combines with J gene TRBJ2-3; TRBD2 was called by the table and not checked on the DNA. TRBV21-1 is described as a pseudogene. This CDR3 comprises 16 residues.

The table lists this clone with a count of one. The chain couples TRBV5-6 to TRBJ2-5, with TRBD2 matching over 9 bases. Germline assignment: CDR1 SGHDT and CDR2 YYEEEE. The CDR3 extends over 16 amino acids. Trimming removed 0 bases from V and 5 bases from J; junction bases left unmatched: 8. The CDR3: CASSLAVAGVWETQYF. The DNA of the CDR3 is TGTGCCAGCAGCTTGGCAGTAGCGGGGGTGTGGGAGACCCAGTACTTC.

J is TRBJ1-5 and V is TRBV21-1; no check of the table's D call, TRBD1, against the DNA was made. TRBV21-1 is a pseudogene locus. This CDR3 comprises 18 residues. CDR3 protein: CASSKVVDKGLSNQPQHF. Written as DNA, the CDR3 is TGTGCCAGCAGCAAAGTTGTAGATAAGGGGCTCAGCAATCAGCCCCAGCATTTT.

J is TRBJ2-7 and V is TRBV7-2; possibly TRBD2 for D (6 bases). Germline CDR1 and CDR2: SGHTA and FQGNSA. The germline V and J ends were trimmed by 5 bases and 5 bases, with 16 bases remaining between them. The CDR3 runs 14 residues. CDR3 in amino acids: CASSPRGSPNEQYF. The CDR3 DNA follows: TGTGCCAGCAGCCCCCGGGGGAGCCCGAACGAGCAGTACTTC.

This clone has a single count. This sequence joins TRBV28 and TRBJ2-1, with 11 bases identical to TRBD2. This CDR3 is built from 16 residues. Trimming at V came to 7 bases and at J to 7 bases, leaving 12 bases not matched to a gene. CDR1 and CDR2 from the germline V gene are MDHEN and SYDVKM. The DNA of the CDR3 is TGTGCCAGCAAATTTCATAGCGGGGGGGCTCGTAATGAGCAGTTCTTC. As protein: CASKFHSGGARNEQFF.

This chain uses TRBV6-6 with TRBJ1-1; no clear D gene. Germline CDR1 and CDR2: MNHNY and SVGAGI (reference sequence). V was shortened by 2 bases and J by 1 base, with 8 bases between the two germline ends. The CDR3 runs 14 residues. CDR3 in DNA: TGTGCCAGCAGTTACGGGCGACAGAACACTGAAGCTTTCTTT. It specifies CASSYGRQNTEAFF.

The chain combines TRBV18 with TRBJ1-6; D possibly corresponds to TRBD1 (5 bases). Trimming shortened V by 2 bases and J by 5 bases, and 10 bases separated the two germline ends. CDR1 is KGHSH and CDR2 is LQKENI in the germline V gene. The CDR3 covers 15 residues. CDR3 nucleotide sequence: TGTGCCAGCTCACCATCGGGGGTTAATAATTCACCCCTCCACTTT. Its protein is CASSPSGVNNSPLHF.

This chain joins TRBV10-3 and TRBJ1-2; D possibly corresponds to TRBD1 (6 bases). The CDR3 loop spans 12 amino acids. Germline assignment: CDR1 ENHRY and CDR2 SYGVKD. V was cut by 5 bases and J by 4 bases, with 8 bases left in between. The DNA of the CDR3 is TGTGCCATCAGTCCGACAGGCTATGGCTACACCTTC. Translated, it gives CAISPTGYGYTF.

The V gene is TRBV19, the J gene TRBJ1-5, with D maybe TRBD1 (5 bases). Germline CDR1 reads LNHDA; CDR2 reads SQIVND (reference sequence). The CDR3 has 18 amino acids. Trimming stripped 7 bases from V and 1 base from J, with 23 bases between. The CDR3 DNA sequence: TGTGCCAGTACCGGCTCTCGGGGCGACTTACGGAGCAATCAGCCCCAGCATTTT. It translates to CASTGSRGDLRSNQPQHF.

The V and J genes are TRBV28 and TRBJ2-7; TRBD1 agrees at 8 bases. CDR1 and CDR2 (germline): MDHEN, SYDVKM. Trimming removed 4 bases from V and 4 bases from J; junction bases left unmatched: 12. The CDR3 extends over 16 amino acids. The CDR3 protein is CASSSSGTGKLYEQYF. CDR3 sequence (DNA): TGTGCCAGCAGTTCATCCGGGACAGGCAAACTTTACGAGCAGTACTTC.

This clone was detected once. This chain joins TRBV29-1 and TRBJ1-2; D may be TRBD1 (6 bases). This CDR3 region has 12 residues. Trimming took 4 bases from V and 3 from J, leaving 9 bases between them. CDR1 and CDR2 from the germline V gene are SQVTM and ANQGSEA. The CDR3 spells CSVAPGDYGYTF. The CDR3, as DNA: TGCAGCGTTGCCCCAGGGGACTATGGCTACACCTTC.

The CDR3 nucleotides are TGTGCCTGCTCGACAGGGGCTGGAAACACCATATATTTT. Protein: CACSTGAGNTIYF. The genes are TRBV30 and TRBJ1-3; TRBD1 matches at 8 bases. The CDR3 runs to 13 residues. The germline V gene encodes CDR1 GTSNPN and CDR2 SVGIG (reference sequence). V lost 6 bases and J lost 2; bases outside the gene matches: 3.